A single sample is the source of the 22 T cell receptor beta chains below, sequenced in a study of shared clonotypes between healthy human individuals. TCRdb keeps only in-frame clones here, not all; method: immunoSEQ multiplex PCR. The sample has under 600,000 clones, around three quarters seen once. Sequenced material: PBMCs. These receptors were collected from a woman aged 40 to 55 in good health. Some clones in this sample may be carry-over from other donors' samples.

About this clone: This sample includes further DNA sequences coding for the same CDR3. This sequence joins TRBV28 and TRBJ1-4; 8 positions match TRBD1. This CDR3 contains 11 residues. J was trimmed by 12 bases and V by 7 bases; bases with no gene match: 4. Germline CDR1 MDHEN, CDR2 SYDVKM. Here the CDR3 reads CASNTGQELFF. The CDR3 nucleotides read TGTGCCAGCAACACGGGACAGGAACTGTTTTTT.

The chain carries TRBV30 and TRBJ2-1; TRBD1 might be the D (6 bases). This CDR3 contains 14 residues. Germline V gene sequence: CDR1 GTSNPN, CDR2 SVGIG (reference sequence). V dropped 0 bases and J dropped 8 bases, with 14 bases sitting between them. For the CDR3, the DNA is TGTGCCTGGAGTGTAGGGGGTGCCGGTGATGAGCAGTTCTTC. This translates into CAWSVGGAGDEQFF.

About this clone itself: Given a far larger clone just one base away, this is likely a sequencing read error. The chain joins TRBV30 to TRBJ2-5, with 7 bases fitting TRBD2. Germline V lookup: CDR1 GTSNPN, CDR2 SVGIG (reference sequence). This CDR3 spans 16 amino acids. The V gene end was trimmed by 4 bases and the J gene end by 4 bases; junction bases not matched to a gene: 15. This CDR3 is CAWKTVRLAARETQYF. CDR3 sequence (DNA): TGTGCCTGGAAGACGGTTCGCCTAGCGGCCAGAGAGACCCAGTACTTC.

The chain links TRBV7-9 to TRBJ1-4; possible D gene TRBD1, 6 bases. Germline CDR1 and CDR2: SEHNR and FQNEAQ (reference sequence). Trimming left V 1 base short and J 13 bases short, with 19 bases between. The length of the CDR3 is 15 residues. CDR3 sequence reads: CASSLVVQGSGALFF. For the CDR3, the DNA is TGTGCCAGCAGCTTAGTTGTACAGGGTTCGGGGGCACTGTTTTTT.

CDR3 loop: CASRSPPGQRGTGELFF. CDR3 sequence (DNA): TGCGCCAGCAGATCCCCCCCGGGACAGAGGGGGACCGGGGAGCTGTTTTTT. The V gene is TRBV5-1, the J gene TRBJ2-2; 7 bases fit TRBD1. Trimming removed 5 bases from V and 5 bases from J; junction bases left unmatched: 15. The CDR3 spans 17 residues. The V gene's germline CDR1 is SGHRS and CDR2 YFSETQ.

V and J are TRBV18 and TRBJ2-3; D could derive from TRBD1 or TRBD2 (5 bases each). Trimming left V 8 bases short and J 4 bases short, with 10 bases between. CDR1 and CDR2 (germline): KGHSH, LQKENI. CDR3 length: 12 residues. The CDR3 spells CASGTRSDTQYF. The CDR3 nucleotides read TGTGCCAGCGGGACGCGTTCAGATACGCAGTATTTT.

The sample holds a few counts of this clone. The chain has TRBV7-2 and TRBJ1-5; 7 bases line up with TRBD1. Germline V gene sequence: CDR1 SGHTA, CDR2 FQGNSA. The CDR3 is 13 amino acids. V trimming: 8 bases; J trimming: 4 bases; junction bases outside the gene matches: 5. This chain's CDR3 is CASAGTANQPQHF. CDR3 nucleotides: TGTGCCAGCGCGGGGACAGCGAATCAGCCCCAGCATTTT.

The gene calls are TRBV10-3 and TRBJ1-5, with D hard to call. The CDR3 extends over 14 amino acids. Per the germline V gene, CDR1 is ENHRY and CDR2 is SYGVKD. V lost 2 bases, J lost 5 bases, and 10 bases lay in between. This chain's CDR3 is CAISEAPRDQPQHF. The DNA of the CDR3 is TGTGCCATCAGTGAGGCTCCCCGGGATCAGCCCCAGCATTTT.

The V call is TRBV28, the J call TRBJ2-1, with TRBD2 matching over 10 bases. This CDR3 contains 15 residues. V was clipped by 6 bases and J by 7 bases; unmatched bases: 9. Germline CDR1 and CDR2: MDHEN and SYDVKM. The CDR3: CASSPLAGVGNEQFF. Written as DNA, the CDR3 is TGTGCCAGCAGCCCCCTAGCGGGAGTGGGAAATGAGCAGTTCTTC.

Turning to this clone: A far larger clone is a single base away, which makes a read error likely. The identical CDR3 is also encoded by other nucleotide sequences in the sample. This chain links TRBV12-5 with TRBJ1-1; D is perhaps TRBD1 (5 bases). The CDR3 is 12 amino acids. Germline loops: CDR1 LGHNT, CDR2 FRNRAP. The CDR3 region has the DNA TGTGCTAGTGGCTACGACAGATCTGAAGCCTTCTTT. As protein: CASGYDRSEAFF.

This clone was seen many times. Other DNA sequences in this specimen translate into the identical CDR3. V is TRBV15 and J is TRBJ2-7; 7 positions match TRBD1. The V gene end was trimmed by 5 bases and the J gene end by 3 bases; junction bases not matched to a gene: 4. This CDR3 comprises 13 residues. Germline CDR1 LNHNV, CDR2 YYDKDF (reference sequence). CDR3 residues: CATSRDRDYEQYF. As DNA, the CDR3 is TGTGCCACCAGCCGTGACAGGGACTACGAGCAGTACTTC.

The CDR3: CASSSGTSAFAQYNEQFF. DNA for the CDR3: TGTGCCAGCAGCTCTGGGACTAGCGCCTTCGCCCAGTACAATGAGCAGTTCTTC. V usage is TRBV9 and J usage is TRBJ2-1, with 10 bases matching TRBD2. This CDR3 is 18 amino acids long. With V trimmed by 4 bases and J by 4 bases, 14 bases remained unmatched. Germline CDR1 SGDLS, CDR2 YYNGEE.

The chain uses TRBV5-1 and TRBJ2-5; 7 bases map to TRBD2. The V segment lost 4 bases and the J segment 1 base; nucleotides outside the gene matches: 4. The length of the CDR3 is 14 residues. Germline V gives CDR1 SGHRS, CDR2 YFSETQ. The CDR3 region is CASSGGEIQETQYF. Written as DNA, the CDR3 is TGCGCCAGCAGCGGGGGGGAGATCCAAGAGACCCAGTACTTC.

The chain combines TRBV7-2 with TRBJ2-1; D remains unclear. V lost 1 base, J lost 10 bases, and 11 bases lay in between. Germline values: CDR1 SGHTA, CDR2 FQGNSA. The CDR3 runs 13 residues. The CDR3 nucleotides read TGTGCCAGCAGCTTAGTCGGCTCGCACGAGCAGTTCTTC. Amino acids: CASSLVGSHEQFF.

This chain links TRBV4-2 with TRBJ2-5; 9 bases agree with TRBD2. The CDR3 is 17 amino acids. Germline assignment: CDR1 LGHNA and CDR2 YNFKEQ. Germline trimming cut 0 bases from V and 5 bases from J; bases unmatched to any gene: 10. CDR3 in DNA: TGTGCCAGCAGCCAAGAGAAGGCGGGAGGGCCGGGGGAGACCCAGTACTTC. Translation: CASSQEKAGGPGETQYF.

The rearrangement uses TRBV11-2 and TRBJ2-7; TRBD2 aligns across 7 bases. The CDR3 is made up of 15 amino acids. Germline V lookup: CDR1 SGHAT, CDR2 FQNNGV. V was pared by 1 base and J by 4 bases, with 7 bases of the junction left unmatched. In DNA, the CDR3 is TGTGCCAGCAGCTTAGCTAGCGAGGGAGGGTACGAGCAGTACTTC. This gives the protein CASSLASEGGYEQYF.

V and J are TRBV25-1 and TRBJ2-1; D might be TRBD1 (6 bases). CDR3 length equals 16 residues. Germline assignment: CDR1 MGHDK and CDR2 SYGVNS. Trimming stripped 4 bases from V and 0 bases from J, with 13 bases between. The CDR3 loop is CASSGGQLSSYNEQFF. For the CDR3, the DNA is TGTGCCAGCAGTGGGGGGCAGCTGAGCTCCTACAATGAGCAGTTCTTC.

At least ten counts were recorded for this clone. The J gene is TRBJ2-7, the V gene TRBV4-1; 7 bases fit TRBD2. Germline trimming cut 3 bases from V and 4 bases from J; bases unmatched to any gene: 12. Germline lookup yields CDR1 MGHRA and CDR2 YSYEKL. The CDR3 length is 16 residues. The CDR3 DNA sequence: TGCGCCAGCAGCCACCAAGGTCTAGCGGTATCTTACGAGCAGTACTTC. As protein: CASSHQGLAVSYEQYF.

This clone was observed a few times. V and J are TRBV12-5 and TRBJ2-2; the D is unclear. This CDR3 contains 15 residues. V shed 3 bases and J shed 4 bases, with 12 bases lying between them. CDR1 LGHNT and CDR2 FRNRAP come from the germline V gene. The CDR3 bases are TGTGCTAGTGGTTTTCTTACGGACCGCACCGGGGAGCTGTTTTTT. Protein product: CASGFLTDRTGELFF.

The CDR3 protein is CASTDPIIPQLAGEFQSTDTQYF. CDR3 DNA sequence: TGTGCCAGCACCGACCCCATAATCCCCCAACTAGCGGGAGAGTTTCAAAGCACAGATACGCAGTATTTT. This chain connects TRBV28 to TRBJ2-3; 11 positions agree with TRBD2. CDR1 MDHEN and CDR2 SYDVKM come from the germline V gene. V shed 7 bases, J shed 0 bases, and the junction held 27 bases outside the gene matches. The CDR3 length is 23 residues.

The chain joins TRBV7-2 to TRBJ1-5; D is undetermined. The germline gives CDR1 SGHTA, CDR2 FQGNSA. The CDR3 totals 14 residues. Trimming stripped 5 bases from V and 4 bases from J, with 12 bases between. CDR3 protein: CASSEGIRNQPQHF. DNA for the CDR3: TGTGCCAGCAGCGAGGGTATTCGGAATCAGCCCCAGCATTTT.

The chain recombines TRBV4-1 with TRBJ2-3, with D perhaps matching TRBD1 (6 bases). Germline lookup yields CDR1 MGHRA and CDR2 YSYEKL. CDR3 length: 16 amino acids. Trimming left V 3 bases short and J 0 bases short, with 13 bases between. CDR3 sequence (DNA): TGCGCCAGCAGCCACCCACGGACAGAAAGCACAGATACGCAGTATTTT. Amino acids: CASSHPRTESTDTQYF.